This entry concerns a single TCR beta chain. Profiling relied on immunoSEQ multiplex PCR, and the TCRdb table lists in-frame clones only, not all of them. The sample contains over 85,000 clones, 88% of which appear only once. Trimming stripped 0 bases from V and 0 bases from J, with 12 bases between. The CDR3 has 18 amino acids. Germline V lookup: CDR1 LGHNA, CDR2 YNFKEQ. This sample stems from a study of blood T cell repertoires in COVID-19. Study-level information: Sample material is recorded as cDNA or gDNA derived from T cells, B-cell-depleted T cells, or PBMCs.

The sequencing input was peripheral blood. This TCR derives from a woman in her seventies with acute or convalescent COVID-19. The gene calls are TRBV4-2 and TRBJ1-6; no definite D call. CDR3 in DNA: TGTGCCAGCAGCCAAGATGCGGTGATTAGCTCCTATAATTCACCCCTCCACTTT. The encoded protein is CASSQDAVISSYNSPLHF.